Listed here are 8 T cell receptor beta chains from one sample, sequenced in a study of blood T cells in healthy people across ages. A second PCR, run for about 7 to 11 cycles, used a sample-barcoded 5' primer plus a J-beta primer mix. Each CDR3 protein is one row after TCRdb ran MiXCR on the 5' RACE reads. The sample holds roughly 800,000 distinct CDR3 sequences, roughly 64% seen once. Sequences were obtained from blood. These receptors all stem from a man aged 25-40 years in good health.

The chain uses TRBV29-1 and TRBJ1-5; 10 bases are a match to TRBD1. This CDR3 contains 13 residues. CDR1 SQVTM and CDR2 ANQGSEA come from the germline V gene. J was trimmed by 5 bases and V by 6 bases; bases with no gene match: 4. The chain's CDR3 is CSVRDRGDQPQHF. The CDR3 DNA is TGCAGCGTCCGGGACAGGGGAGATCAGCCCCAGCATTTT.

V gene TRBV5-1 combines with J gene TRBJ2-5; tentatively, D is TRBD1 or TRBD2 (5 bases each). CDR1 is SGHRS and CDR2 is YFSETQ in the germline V gene. This CDR3 contains 15 residues. V was cut by 7 bases and J by 0 bases, with 16 bases left in between. The CDR3 DNA reads TGCGCCAGCCGTTCGGGGCCCTCATACCAAGAGACCCAGTACTTC. The encoded protein is CASRSGPSYQETQYF.

This chain links TRBV29-1 with TRBJ1-1, with unresolved D. The CDR3 consists of 14 residues. CDR1 is SQVTM, CDR2 ANQGSEA, per germline. V lost 4 bases to trimming and J lost 0 bases, with 12 bases between them. The CDR3, as DNA: TGCAGCGTTGTCCAACAGTCTATGAACACTGAAGCTTTCTTT. Residues: CSVVQQSMNTEAFF.

V is TRBV4-3 and J is TRBJ2-1; 11 nucleotides line up with TRBD2. V shed 1 base, J shed 5 bases, and the junction held 7 bases outside the gene matches. Germline CDR1 LGHNA, CDR2 YSLEER. The CDR3 covers 17 residues. The CDR3 region has the DNA TGCGCCAGCAGCCAAGTTCATTGGGGACTAGCGGACAATGAGCAGTTCTTC. Protein product: CASSQVHWGLADNEQFF.

This clonotype was recorded many times. V is TRBV2 and J is TRBJ2-5; TRBD1 agrees at 7 bases. Germline assignment: CDR1 SNHLY and CDR2 FYNNEI. CDR3 length: 13 amino acids. V dropped 5 bases and J dropped 3; count of bases not matched to a gene: 3. For the CDR3, the DNA is TGTGCCAGCAGTCGGACAGGAAAAGAGACCCAGTACTTC. This translates into CASSRTGKETQYF. Combining the CDR3 with reference TRBV2 and TRBJ2-5 gives the whole variable domain EPEVTQTPSHQVTQMGQEVILRCVPISNHLYFYWYRQILGQKVEFLVSFYNNEISEKSEIFDDQFSVERPDGSNFTLKIRSTKLEDSAMYFCASSRTGKETQYFGPGTRLLVL.

V and J are TRBV4-3 and TRBJ1-2; 12 bases match TRBD1. CDR1 is LGHNA and CDR2 is YSLEER in the germline V gene. The CDR3 contains 15 residues. V trimming: 5 bases; J trimming: 8 bases; junction bases outside the gene matches: 9. This chain's CDR3 is CASSRDRGLLSGYTF. For the CDR3, the DNA is TGCGCCAGCAGCAGGGACAGGGGGCTTTTATCCGGCTACACCTTC.

This sequence joins TRBV4-2 and TRBJ1-5; D unclear. This CDR3 contains 16 residues. The V gene lost 0 bases and the J gene lost 7 bases, with 16 bases spanning the gap. CDR1 LGHNA and CDR2 YNFKEQ come from the germline V gene. CDR3 sequence reads: CASSQEGRPEGQPQHF. In DNA form, the CDR3 reads TGTGCCAGCAGCCAAGAAGGCCGCCCCGAGGGACAGCCCCAGCATTTT.

The J gene is TRBJ1-2, the V gene TRBV12-5; possibly TRBD1 for D (6 bases). The CDR3 length is 13 residues. Germline assignment: CDR1 LGHNT and CDR2 FRNRAP. Trimming took 10 bases from V and 3 from J, leaving 15 bases between them. The CDR3 sequence: CAIRNREDYGYTF. In DNA, the CDR3 is TGTGCTATCCGAAACAGGGAAGACTATGGCTACACCTTC.